The source of this T cell receptor beta chain is a study of blood T cell repertoires in COVID-19. Study background: From T cells, B-cell-depleted T cells, or PBMCs came the material, which was cDNA or gDNA.

The table came from immunoSEQ multiplex PCR; TCRdb's copy has only in-frame clones and leaves some out. Of roughly 180,000 clones in the sample, 81% were seen once. Seattle patients were enrolled during active infection and followed longitudinally. Material for sequencing was peripheral blood. The source of this sequence is a middle-aged woman with COVID-19, enrolled during active disease.

The CDR3 DNA follows: TGTGCCAGCAGCTATCGACAGGAGATGTCGTGGACTGAAGCTTTCTTT. Translating gives CASSYRQEMSWTEAFF. The chain combines TRBV5-4 with TRBJ1-1; possibly TRBD1 for D (6 bases). CDR1 is SGHNT and CDR2 is YYREEE in the germline V gene (reference sequence). Trimming left V 3 bases short and J 5 bases short, with 20 bases between. This CDR3 is built from 16 residues.